The TCR beta chain under discussion was sequenced for a study of blood T cell repertoires in COVID-19. Study-wide context: Some COVID-19 samples were acute and others convalescent; all came from the United States, Italy and Spain.

Produced via immunoSEQ multiplex PCR; TCRdb's table is partial and in-frame only. In the table there are fewer than 250,000 clones, about four fifths of which are singletons. Participants were aged about 18 to 100 years, lived in 24 US areas, and enrolled virtually. Participants classified as exposed had met a COVID-19 case within 2 weeks before study entry. CDR1 SNHLY and CDR2 FYNNEI come from the germline V gene. V shed 8 bases and J shed 0 bases, with 13 bases lying between them. The CDR3 is made up of 14 amino acids. J is TRBJ1-1 and V is TRBV2; D is uncertain. The sample comprised PBMCs or T cells enriched from blood (not recorded which). The source is a woman aged 50 to 65 who had been exposed to COVID-19. For the CDR3, the DNA is TGTGCCAGCTCGATCGAGTCCCTGAACACTGAAGCTTTCTTT. Translated, it gives CASSIESLNTEAFF.